This entry lists 14 T cell receptor beta chains sequenced from one sample in a study of blood T cell repertoires in COVID-19. Clones were read by immunoSEQ multiplex PCR, and TCRdb kept only the in-frame ones, dropping some. Among about 230,000 clones listed, around four fifths were seen once. What was sequenced was peripheral blood. Receptors were obtained from a man aged 40-49 years with acute or convalescent COVID-19.

The chain is built from TRBV2 and TRBJ1-1, with 11 bases matching TRBD1. With V trimmed by 8 bases and J by 1 base, 9 bases remained unmatched. Per the germline V gene, CDR1 is SNHLY and CDR2 is FYNNEI. CDR3 length equals 16 residues. CDR3 in DNA: TGTGCCAGCGTTAGGACAGGGGGCGTTGGGAACACTGAAGCTTTCTTT. This gives the protein CASVRTGGVGNTEAFF.

A word on this clone: At the DNA level, this CDR3 is encoded by other sequences in the same sample as well. V gene TRBV19 combines with J gene TRBJ1-5; unclear D gene. The CDR3 spans 12 residues. Per germline, CDR1 LNHDA and CDR2 SQIVND (reference sequence). Trimming pared 5 bases from V and 6 bases from J, leaving 8 bases between. DNA of the CDR3: TGTGCCAGTAGTCCCGGTGGTCAGCCCCAGCATTTT. It yields the protein CASSPGGQPQHF.

This clone was seen many times. The V call is TRBV4-1, the J call TRBJ2-1; 10 bases align to TRBD2. The CDR3 has 20 amino acids. Looked up from germline, CDR1 is MGHRA and CDR2 is YSYEKL. V gave up 3 bases and J gave up 0 bases; unmatched junction bases: 14. The CDR3 DNA sequence: TGCGCCAGCAGCCATATCCTCGGGACTAGCGAGCCGAGCTCCTACAATGAGCAGTTCTTC. Residues: CASSHILGTSEPSSYNEQFF.

This clone was seen once. The gene calls are TRBV6-2 or TRBV6-3 and TRBJ1-4; TRBD1 aligns across 7 bases. The CDR3 has 18 residues. Germline assignment: CDR1 MNHEY and CDR2 SVGEGT. The J segment lost 0 bases and the V segment lost 0 bases, leaving 7 bases of the junction unmatched. The CDR3 sequence is CASSYSPGQSSTNEKLFF. CDR3 in DNA: TGTGCCAGCAGTTACTCCCCGGGACAGAGCTCAACTAATGAAAAACTGTTTTTT.

The sample holds a few counts of this clone. This CDR3 is also generated by other DNA sequences in the sample. The chain carries TRBV10-3 and TRBJ2-1, with TRBD2 matching 12 bases. CDR3 length: 15 residues. Trimming cost V 6 bases and J 7 bases; bases outside gene matches: 7. CDR1 and CDR2 from the germline V gene are ENHRY and SYGVKD. The CDR3: CAIRSTSGRANEQFF. CDR3 sequence (DNA): TGTGCCATCAGATCGACTAGCGGGAGAGCGAATGAGCAGTTCTTC.

This clone was observed a handful of times. J is TRBJ1-5 and V is TRBV10-3; 9 bases line up with TRBD1. CDR3 length equals 14 residues. Trimming cost V 2 bases and J 10 bases; bases outside gene matches: 6. CDR1 ENHRY and CDR2 SYGVKD come from the germline V gene. CDR3 bases: TGTGCCATCAGTGAGATGGACAGGGGTCAACCCCAGCATTTT. The encoded protein is CAISEMDRGQPQHF.

The rearrangement links TRBV7-9 to TRBJ1-6; the D is unclear. This CDR3 region has 13 residues. Trimming took off 1 base at V and 9 bases at J, with 7 bases between the two ends. Germline CDR1 reads SEHNR; CDR2 reads FQNEAQ (reference sequence). The CDR3 DNA is TGTGCCAGCAGCTTAGGCAGTCTTTCACCCCTCCACTTT. Translation: CASSLGSLSPLHF.

This clone was seen only a few times. The CDR3 protein is CASTSGSFNEQYF. As DNA, the CDR3 is TGTGCCAGCACCAGCGGGAGTTTTAACGAGCAGTACTTC. V is TRBV7-9 and J is TRBJ2-7; the match to TRBD2 covers 8 bases. The V gene end was trimmed by 7 bases and the J gene end by 5 bases; junction bases not matched to a gene: 7. The CDR3 covers 13 residues. Germline lookup yields CDR1 SEHNR and CDR2 FQNEAQ (reference sequence).

This chain connects TRBV6-5 to TRBJ2-7; perhaps TRBD2 as D (6 bases). V was shortened by 10 bases and J by 0 bases, with 19 bases between the two germline ends. Germline V lookup: CDR1 MNHEY, CDR2 SVGAGI. This CDR3 spans 15 amino acids. The chain's CDR3 is CAIEEGPATSYEQYF. In nucleotides, the CDR3 is TGTGCCATAGAGGAGGGTCCCGCTACCTCCTACGAGCAGTACTTC.

For the CDR3, the DNA is TGTGCCAGCTCACCATTGCGGGAGGGGGAGACCCAGTACTTC. It translates to CASSPLREGETQYF. The chain couples TRBV18 to TRBJ2-5; 9 bases are shared with TRBD2. Looked up from germline, CDR1 is KGHSH and CDR2 is LQKENI. CDR3 length: 14 amino acids. V shed 2 bases, J shed 5 bases, and the junction held 3 bases outside the gene matches. The complete variable domain, with remaining parts taken from reference TRBV18 and TRBJ2-5, reads NAGVMQNPRHLVRRRGQEARLRCSPMKGHSHVYWYRQLPEEGLKFMVYLQKENIIDESGMPKERFSAEFPKEGPSILRIQQVVRGDSAAYFCASSPLREGETQYFGPGTRLLVL.

This clone was seen once. The chain employs TRBV19 and TRBJ1-2; tentative D call: TRBD1 (6 bases). The CDR3 contains 14 residues. Germline-derived CDR1 and CDR2 are LNHDA and SQIVND (reference sequence). V lost 6 bases and J 4 bases, leaving 15 bases between the germline ends. CDR3 bases: TGTGCCAGTAGCGCCCAGGGACATGTCTATGGCTACACCTTC. Residues: CASSAQGHVYGYTF. The full variable domain, in which reference TRBV19 and TRBJ1-2 provide the parts outside the CDR3, is DGGITQSPKYLFRKEGQNVTLSCEQNLNHDAMYWYRQDPGQGLRLIYYSQIVNDFQKGDIAEGYSVSREKKESFPLTVTSAQKNPTAFYLCASSAQGHVYGYTFGSGTRLTVV.

The genes are TRBV5-1 and TRBJ2-1; 9 bases fit TRBD2. Per germline, CDR1 SGHRS and CDR2 YFSETQ. The CDR3 runs 17 residues. Losses at the gene ends were 0 bases for V and 6 bases for J; bases not matched to a gene: 10. CDR3: CASSLVTSGLGGNEQFF. CDR3 sequence (DNA): TGCGCCAGCAGCTTGGTAACTAGCGGGCTGGGCGGCAATGAGCAGTTCTTC.

This clone was counted between two and nine times. This chain joins TRBV5-8 and TRBJ1-5, with TRBD1 matching 8 bases. Germline CDR1 is SGHTS and CDR2 is YDEGEE. Trimming removed 4 bases from V and 7 bases from J; junction bases left unmatched: 7. The CDR3 covers 14 residues. This chain's CDR3 is CASSIDRGEQPQHF. In DNA, the CDR3 is TGTGCCAGCAGCATAGACAGGGGTGAGCAGCCCCAGCATTTT.

This sequence joins TRBV29-1 and TRBJ2-2, with 13 bases lining up with TRBD2. CDR1 and CDR2 (germline): SQVTM, ANQGSEA. The J segment lost 4 bases and the V segment lost 6 bases, leaving 14 bases of the junction unmatched. The CDR3 loop spans 18 amino acids. Here the CDR3 reads CSVCGLAGEAESTGELFF. CDR3 nucleotides: TGCAGCGTCTGCGGACTAGCGGGAGAGGCGGAAAGCACCGGGGAGCTGTTTTTT.